A selection of T cell receptor beta chains follows, all from one sample in a study of response to subunit inactivated influenza vaccine. Each CDR3 protein is one row after TCRdb ran MiXCR on the RT-PCR reads. The sample has more than 450,000 distinct CDR3 sequences; 7.5% to 8.5% are singletons. The material sequenced was PBMCs from blood, taken roughly 24 months after vaccination. These receptors originate from a man in his fifties or sixties who received an inactivated influenza vaccine. Each CDR3 is given with its conserved first and last residue. Fields, in order: CDR3 length, clone size, J gene, V gene, CDR3 protein. Size values are once, few and many counts, or a class for expanded clones, and some rows have none.

len: 13
abundance: -
j_gene: TRBJ2-1
v_gene: TRBV20-1
CDR3aa: CSAIGGLGNEQFF

len: 14
abundance: -
j_gene: TRBJ2-2
v_gene: TRBV29-1
CDR3aa: CSVVRGRDTGELFF

len: 17
abundance: few
j_gene: TRBJ2-7
v_gene: TRBV5-4
CDR3aa: CASSLGIVGTYSYEQYF

len: 15
abundance: -
j_gene: TRBJ1-2
v_gene: TRBV7-2
CDR3aa: CASSFAGTGASGYTF

len: 11
abundance: few
j_gene: TRBJ2-1
v_gene: TRBV20-1
CDR3aa: CSARDTNEQFF

len: 14
abundance: -
j_gene: TRBJ1-2
v_gene: TRBV14
CDR3aa: CASSQGGGPYGYTF

len: 17
abundance: -
j_gene: TRBJ2-1
v_gene: TRBV5-1
CDR3aa: CASSPSGGTGDYNEQFF

len: 17
abundance: -
j_gene: TRBJ2-6
v_gene: TRBV7-9
CDR3aa: CVSSPGTGLLGANVLTF

len: 16
abundance: many
j_gene: TRBJ2-1
v_gene: TRBV4-2
CDR3aa: CASSQDVAGGHREQFF

len: 14
abundance: many
j_gene: TRBJ1-5
v_gene: TRBV3-1
CDR3aa: CASSQSGQNQPQHF

len: 15
abundance: -
j_gene: TRBJ2-7
v_gene: TRBV4-3
CDR3aa: CASSQDDRPPYEQYF

len: 14
abundance: -
j_gene: TRBJ2-1
v_gene: TRBV12-3/TRBV12-4
CDR3aa: CASSLTTGANEQFF

len: 15
abundance: few
j_gene: TRBJ1-2
v_gene: TRBV2
CDR3aa: CASSEALGRGTGYTF

len: 13
abundance: -
j_gene: TRBJ2-1
v_gene: TRBV19
CDR3aa: CASSAGYYNEQFF

len: 17
abundance: many
j_gene: TRBJ1-3
v_gene: TRBV25-1
CDR3aa: CASSGPKGQSSGNTIYF

len: 16
abundance: few
j_gene: TRBJ2-2
v_gene: TRBV24-1
CDR3aa: CATSDWTSVSTGELFF

len: 13
abundance: -
j_gene: TRBJ2-5
v_gene: TRBV7-2
CDR3aa: CASSVDRAETQYF

len: 16
abundance: -
j_gene: TRBJ2-5
v_gene: TRBV5-1
CDR3aa: CASSLEGFGRKETQYF

len: 15
abundance: few
j_gene: TRBJ2-1
v_gene: TRBV5-1
CDR3aa: CASSLTDRPYNEQFF

len: 15
abundance: -
j_gene: TRBJ2-3
v_gene: TRBV20-1
CDR3aa: CSAREGPTRTDTQYF

len: 14
abundance: many
j_gene: TRBJ2-2
v_gene: TRBV29-1
CDR3aa: CSVESHPRTGELFF

len: 12
abundance: -
j_gene: TRBJ1-1
v_gene: TRBV12-3/TRBV12-4
CDR3aa: CASSLASGQAFF

len: 14
abundance: many
j_gene: TRBJ2-3
v_gene: TRBV20-1
CDR3aa: CSASPGGTIDTQYF

len: 14
abundance: few
j_gene: TRBJ1-1
v_gene: TRBV6-1
CDR3aa: CASRTGTGSISAFF

len: 14
abundance: few
j_gene: TRBJ1-2
v_gene: TRBV12-3/TRBV12-4
CDR3aa: CASSVTGSGYGYTF

len: 15
abundance: -
j_gene: TRBJ2-3
v_gene: TRBV4-3
CDR3aa: CASSPLFSVRNTQYF

len: 14
abundance: -
j_gene: TRBJ2-6
v_gene: TRBV20-1
CDR3aa: CSATPMSGANVLTF

len: 14
abundance: few
j_gene: TRBJ1-1
v_gene: TRBV7-2
CDR3aa: CASSPGQGETEAFF

len: 15
abundance: -
j_gene: TRBJ1-1
v_gene: TRBV10-3
CDR3aa: CAIRRQDQLNTEAFF

len: 15
abundance: many
j_gene: TRBJ2-3
v_gene: TRBV10-3
CDR3aa: CAIKQHRKLTDTQYF

len: 14
abundance: many
j_gene: TRBJ2-1
v_gene: TRBV11-3
CDR3aa: CASSLIRGGNEQFF

len: 12
abundance: -
j_gene: TRBJ2-4
v_gene: TRBV5-4
CDR3aa: CASSFLHGIQYF

len: 14
abundance: few
j_gene: TRBJ2-2
v_gene: TRBV6-1
CDR3aa: CASTGQLNTGELFF

len: 14
abundance: -
j_gene: TRBJ1-2
v_gene: TRBV20-1
CDR3aa: CSAVLTARNAGYTF

len: 14
abundance: -
j_gene: TRBJ1-6
v_gene: TRBV20-1
CDR3aa: CSALTAGQYSPLHF

len: 17
abundance: many
j_gene: TRBJ2-1
v_gene: TRBV28
CDR3aa: CASTGTSGRVSYNEQFF

len: 16
abundance: -
j_gene: TRBJ2-7
v_gene: TRBV4-3
CDR3aa: CASSQDAGLTAWEQYF

len: 14
abundance: -
j_gene: TRBJ2-7
v_gene: TRBV12-3/TRBV12-4
CDR3aa: CASSTGTDTYEQYF

len: 14
abundance: few
j_gene: TRBJ2-2
v_gene: TRBV7-9
CDR3aa: CASGGTLHTGELFF

len: 13
abundance: -
j_gene: TRBJ2-5
v_gene: TRBV12-3/TRBV12-4
CDR3aa: CASRQGLGETQYF

len: 18
abundance: many
j_gene: TRBJ2-1
v_gene: TRBV5-1
CDR3aa: CASSFWTSGRGSYNEQFF

len: 14
abundance: few
j_gene: TRBJ1-5
v_gene: TRBV6-2/TRBV6-3
CDR3aa: CASNREYGGQPQHF

len: 15
abundance: few
j_gene: TRBJ2-3
v_gene: TRBV20-1
CDR3aa: CSASGAGAYTDTQYF

len: 14
abundance: many
j_gene: TRBJ2-5
v_gene: TRBV7-2
CDR3aa: CASSVGVDQETQYF

len: 10
abundance: -
j_gene: TRBJ2-7
v_gene: TRBV2
CDR3aa: CASGGREQYF

len: 15
abundance: many
j_gene: TRBJ1-5
v_gene: TRBV12-3/TRBV12-4
CDR3aa: CASSALQRTNQPQHF

len: 14
abundance: many
j_gene: TRBJ1-2
v_gene: TRBV12-3/TRBV12-4
CDR3aa: CASSRTGTNYGYTF

len: 11
abundance: few
j_gene: TRBJ2-7
v_gene: TRBV6-2/TRBV6-3
CDR3aa: CASSRDNEQYF

len: 15
abundance: many
j_gene: TRBJ1-5
v_gene: TRBV5-1
CDR3aa: CASSLDGHSNQPQHF

len: 11
abundance: few
j_gene: TRBJ2-1
v_gene: TRBV11-1
CDR3aa: CASSWDHEQFF

len: 13
abundance: few
j_gene: TRBJ2-2
v_gene: TRBV7-9
CDR3aa: CAKGQGPTGELFF

len: 17
abundance: -
j_gene: TRBJ2-3
v_gene: TRBV6-5
CDR3aa: CASSYSGTGGRTDTQYF

len: 13
abundance: few
j_gene: TRBJ2-1
v_gene: TRBV12-3/TRBV12-4
CDR3aa: CASSLVLSNEQFF

len: 14
abundance: few
j_gene: TRBJ1-2
v_gene: TRBV5-1
CDR3aa: CASSASGREYGYTF